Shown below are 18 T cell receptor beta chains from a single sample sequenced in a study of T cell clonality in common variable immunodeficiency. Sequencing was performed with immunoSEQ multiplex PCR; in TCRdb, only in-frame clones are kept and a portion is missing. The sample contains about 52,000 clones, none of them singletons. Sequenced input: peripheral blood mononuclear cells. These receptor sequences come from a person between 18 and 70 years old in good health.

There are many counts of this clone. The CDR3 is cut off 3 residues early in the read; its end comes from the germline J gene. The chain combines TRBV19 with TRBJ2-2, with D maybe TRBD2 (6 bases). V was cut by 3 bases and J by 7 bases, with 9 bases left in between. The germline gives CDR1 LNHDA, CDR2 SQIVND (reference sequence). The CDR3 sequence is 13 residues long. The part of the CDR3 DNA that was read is TGTGCCAGTAGTATGGTGACTAGCGGGGAG. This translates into CASSMVTSGE. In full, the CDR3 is CASSMVTSGELFF.

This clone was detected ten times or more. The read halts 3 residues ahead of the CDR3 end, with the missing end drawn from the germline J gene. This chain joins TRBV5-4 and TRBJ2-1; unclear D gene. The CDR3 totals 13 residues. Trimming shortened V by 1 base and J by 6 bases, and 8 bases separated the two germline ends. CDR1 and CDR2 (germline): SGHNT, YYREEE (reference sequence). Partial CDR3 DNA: TGTGCCAGCAGCTTGTCGCCTACCAATGAG. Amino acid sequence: CASSLSPTNE. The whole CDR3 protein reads CASSLSPTNEQFF.

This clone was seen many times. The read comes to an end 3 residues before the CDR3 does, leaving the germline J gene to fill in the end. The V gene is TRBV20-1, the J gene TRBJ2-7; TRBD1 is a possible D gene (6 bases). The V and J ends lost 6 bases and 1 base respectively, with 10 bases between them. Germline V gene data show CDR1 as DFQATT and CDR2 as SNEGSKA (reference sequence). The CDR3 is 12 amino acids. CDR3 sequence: CSAHTGSYEQYF. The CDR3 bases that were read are TGCAGTGCCCATACAGGGTCCTACGAG.

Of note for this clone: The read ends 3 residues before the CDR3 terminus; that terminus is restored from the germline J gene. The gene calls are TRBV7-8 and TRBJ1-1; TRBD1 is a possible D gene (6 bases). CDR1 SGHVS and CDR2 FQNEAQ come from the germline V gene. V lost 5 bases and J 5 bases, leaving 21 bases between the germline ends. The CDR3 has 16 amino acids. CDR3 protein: CASSPRRDKGRTEAFF. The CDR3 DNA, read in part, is TGTGCCAGCAGCCCCAGAAGGGACAAGGGGCGAACTGAA.

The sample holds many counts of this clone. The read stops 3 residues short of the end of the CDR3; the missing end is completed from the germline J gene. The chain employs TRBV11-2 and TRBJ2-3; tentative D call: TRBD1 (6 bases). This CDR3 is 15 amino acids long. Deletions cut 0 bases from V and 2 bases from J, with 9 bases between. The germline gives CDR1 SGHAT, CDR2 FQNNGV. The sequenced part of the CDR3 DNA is TGTGCCAGCAGCTTAGACAGGGGAATCACAGATACG. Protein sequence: CASSLDRGITDT. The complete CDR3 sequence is CASSLDRGITDTQYF.

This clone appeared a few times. CDR3 residues: CSARDPGGGGTNNEQFF. The CDR3 DNA, read in part, is TGCAGTGCTAGAGATCCGGGGGGTGGGGGAACTAACAATGAG. V and J are TRBV20-1 and TRBJ2-1; 7 nucleotides agree with TRBD2. The read ends 3 residues early relative to the CDR3; the germline J gene fills the gap. Trimming cost V 0 bases and J 5 bases; bases outside gene matches: 13. This CDR3 has 17 residues. In germline, CDR1 is DFQATT, CDR2 SNEGSKA (reference sequence).

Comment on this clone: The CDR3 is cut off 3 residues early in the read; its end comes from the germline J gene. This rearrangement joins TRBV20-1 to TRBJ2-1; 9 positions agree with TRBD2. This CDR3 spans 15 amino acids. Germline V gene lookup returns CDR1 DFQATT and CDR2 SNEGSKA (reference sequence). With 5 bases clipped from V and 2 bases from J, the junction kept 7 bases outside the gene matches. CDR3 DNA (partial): TGCAGTGCTCCCTCGGTAGCGGGGGCCTACAATGAG. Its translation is CSAPSVAGAYNE. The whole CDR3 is CSAPSVAGAYNEQFF.

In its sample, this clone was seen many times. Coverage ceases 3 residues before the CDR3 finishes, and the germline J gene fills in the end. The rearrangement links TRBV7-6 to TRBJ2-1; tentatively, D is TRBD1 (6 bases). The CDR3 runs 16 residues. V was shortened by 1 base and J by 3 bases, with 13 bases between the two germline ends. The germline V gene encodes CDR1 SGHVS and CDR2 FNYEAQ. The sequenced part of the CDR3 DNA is TGTGCCAGCAGCTTAGGGGCAGGGGTGAACTACAATGAG. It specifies CASSLGAGVNYNE. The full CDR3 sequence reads CASSLGAGVNYNEQFF.

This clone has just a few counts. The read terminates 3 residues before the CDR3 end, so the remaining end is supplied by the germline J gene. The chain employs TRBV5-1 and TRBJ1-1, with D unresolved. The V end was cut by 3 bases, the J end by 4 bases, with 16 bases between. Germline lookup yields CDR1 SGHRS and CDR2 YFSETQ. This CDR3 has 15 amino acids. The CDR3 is CASSSSPVVGTEAFF. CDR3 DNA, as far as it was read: TGCGCCAGCAGCTCTAGTCCGGTCGTGGGCACTGAA.

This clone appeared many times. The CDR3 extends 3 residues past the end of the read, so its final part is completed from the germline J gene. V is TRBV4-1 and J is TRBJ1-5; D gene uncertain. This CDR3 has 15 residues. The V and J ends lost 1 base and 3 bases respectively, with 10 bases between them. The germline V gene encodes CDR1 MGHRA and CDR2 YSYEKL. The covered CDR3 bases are TGCGCCAGCAGCCAAGTCAGAGGCACCAATCAGCCC. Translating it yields CASSQVRGTNQP. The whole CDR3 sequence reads CASSQVRGTNQPQHF.

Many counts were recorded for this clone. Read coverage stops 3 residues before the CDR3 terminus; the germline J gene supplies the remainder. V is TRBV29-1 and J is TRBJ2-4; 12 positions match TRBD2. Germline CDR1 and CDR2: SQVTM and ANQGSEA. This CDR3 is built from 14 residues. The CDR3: CSAAPLAGGGIQYF. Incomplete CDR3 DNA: TGCAGCGCCGCCCCACTAGCGGGAGGCGGGATT.

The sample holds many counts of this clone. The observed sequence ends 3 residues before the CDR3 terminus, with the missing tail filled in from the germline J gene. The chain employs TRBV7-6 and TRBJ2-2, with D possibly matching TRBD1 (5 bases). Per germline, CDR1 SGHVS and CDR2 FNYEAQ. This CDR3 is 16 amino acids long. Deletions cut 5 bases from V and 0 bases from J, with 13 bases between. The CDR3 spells CASSASQESNTGELFF. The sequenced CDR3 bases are TGTGCCAGCAGCGCATCACAGGAGTCGAACACCGGGGAG.

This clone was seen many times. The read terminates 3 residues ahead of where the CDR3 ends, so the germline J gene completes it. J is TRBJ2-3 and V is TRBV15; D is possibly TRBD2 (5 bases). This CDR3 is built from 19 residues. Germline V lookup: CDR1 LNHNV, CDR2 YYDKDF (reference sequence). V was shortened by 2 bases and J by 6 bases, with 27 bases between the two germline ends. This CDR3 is CATSRRKRASDRVQDTQYF. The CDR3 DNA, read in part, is TGTGCCACCAGCAGACGAAAGAGGGCGAGTGATCGAGTTCAGGATACG.

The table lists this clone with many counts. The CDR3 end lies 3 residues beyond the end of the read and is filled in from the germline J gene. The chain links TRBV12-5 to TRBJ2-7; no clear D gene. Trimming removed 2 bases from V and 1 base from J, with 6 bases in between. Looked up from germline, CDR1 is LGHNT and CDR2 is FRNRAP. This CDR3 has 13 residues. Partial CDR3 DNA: TGTGCTAGTGGTTTGACGACTTCCTACGAG. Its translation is CASGLTTSYE. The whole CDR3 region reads CASGLTTSYEQYF.

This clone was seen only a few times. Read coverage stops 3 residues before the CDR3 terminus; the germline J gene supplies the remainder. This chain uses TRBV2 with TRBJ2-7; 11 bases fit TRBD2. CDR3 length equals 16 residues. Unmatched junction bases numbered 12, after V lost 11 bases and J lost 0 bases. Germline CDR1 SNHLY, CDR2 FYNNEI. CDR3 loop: CAGSGTSGISSYEQYF. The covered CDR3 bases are TGTGCCGGCTCCGGGACTAGCGGAATCAGCTCCTACGAG.

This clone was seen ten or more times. The CDR3 bases that were read are TGCAGTGCTAGAGATAAACCACCTAGCGGGAGGGACAATGAG. Amino acids: CSARDKPPSGRDNE. In full, the CDR3 is CSARDKPPSGRDNEQFF. This sequence joins TRBV20-1 and TRBJ2-1; 12 bases line up with TRBD2. The read terminates 3 residues before the CDR3 end, so the remaining end is supplied by the germline J gene. The CDR3 runs 17 residues. CDR1 is DFQATT, CDR2 SNEGSKA, per germline (reference sequence). Trimming took 0 bases from V and 5 from J; bases not matched to a gene: 8.

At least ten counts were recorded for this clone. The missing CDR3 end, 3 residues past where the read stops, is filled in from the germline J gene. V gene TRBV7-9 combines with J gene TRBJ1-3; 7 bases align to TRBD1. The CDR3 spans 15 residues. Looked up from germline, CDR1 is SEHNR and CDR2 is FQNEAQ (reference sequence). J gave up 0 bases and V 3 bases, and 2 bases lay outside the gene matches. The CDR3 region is CASSFGQDSGNTIYF. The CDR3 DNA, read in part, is TGTGCCAGCAGCTTCGGACAGGACTCTGGAAACACC.

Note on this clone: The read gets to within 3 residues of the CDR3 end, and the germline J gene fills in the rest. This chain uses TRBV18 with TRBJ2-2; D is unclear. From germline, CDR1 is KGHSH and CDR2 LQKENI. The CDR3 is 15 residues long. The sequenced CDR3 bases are TGTGCCAGCTCGAGTCTGGCCTCAACTAATGAAAAG. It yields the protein CASSSLASTNEK. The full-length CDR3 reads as CASSSLASTNEKLFF. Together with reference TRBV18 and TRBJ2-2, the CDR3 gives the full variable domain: NAGVMQNPRHLVRRRGQEARLRCSPMKGHSHVYWYRQLPEEGLKFMVYLQKENIIDESGMPKERFSAEFPKEGPSILRIQQVVRGDSAAYFCASSSLASTNEKLFFGEGSRLTVL.